What follows are 15 T cell receptor beta chains derived from one specimen sequenced in a study of beta chain features in type 1 diabetes. The study reverse transcribed the entire isolated RNA, so it sequenced expressed TCRB transcripts. The data were produced by immunoSEQ multiplex PCR, yet TCRdb's version contains in-frame clones alone and is incomplete. The table records approximately 110,000 clones, about 40% of them present only once. Input material: stem cell memory CD4+ T cells from blood. These receptors were obtained from a woman between 18 and 29 years old in good health.

This chain uses TRBV7-9 with TRBJ2-7; D is possibly TRBD1 (7 bases). The CDR3 consists of 15 residues. The germline V gene encodes CDR1 SEHNR and CDR2 FQNEAQ (reference sequence). The V and J ends lost 3 bases and 4 bases respectively, with 16 bases between them. CDR3 region: CASSFTGEAGYEQYF. CDR3 bases: TGTGCCAGCAGCTTCACAGGGGAAGCGGGTTACGAGCAGTACTTC.

This clone was counted only a few times. CDR3 bases: TGCAGCGTCCTCCGGGACAGAAGGGGCGAGCAGTACTTC. This encodes CSVLRDRRGEQYF. The chain couples TRBV29-1 to TRBJ2-7; 7 bases line up with TRBD1. V gave up 6 bases and J gave up 6 bases; unmatched junction bases: 11. The length of the CDR3 is 13 residues. CDR1 is SQVTM and CDR2 is ANQGSEA in the germline V gene.

The chain combines TRBV4-2 with TRBJ2-1; a weak D match, TRBD2 (5 bases). CDR3 length: 15 amino acids. Germline V gives CDR1 LGHNA, CDR2 YNFKEQ. The ends were cut back, 2 bases at V and 2 bases at J, with 10 bases in the middle. DNA of the CDR3: TGTGCCAGCAGCCAATTCCTAGCAGCCTACAATGAGCAGTTCTTC. It encodes CASSQFLAAYNEQFF.

The V gene is TRBV7-2, the J gene TRBJ2-3; TRBD2 agrees at 7 bases. This CDR3 has 15 amino acids. V shed 11 bases, J shed 4 bases, and the junction held 15 bases outside the gene matches. The germline gives CDR1 SGHTA, CDR2 FQGNSA. The CDR3 region has the DNA TGTGCCCAACAGCAGCCGGGACTAAGGTCAGATACGCAGTATTTT. It yields the protein CAQQQPGLRSDTQYF. Supplemented by reference TRBV7-2 and TRBJ2-3, the full variable domain reads GAGVSQSPSNKVTEKGKDVELRCDPISGHTALYWYRQSLGQGLEFLIYFQGNSAPDKSGLPSDRFSAERTGGSVSTLTIQRTQQEDSAVYLCAQQQPGLRSDTQYFGPGTRLTVL.

A few counts support this clone. V gene TRBV4-3 combines with J gene TRBJ2-1, with 7 nucleotides matching TRBD1. This CDR3 contains 15 residues. Germline trimming cut 1 base from V and 5 bases from J; bases unmatched to any gene: 5. CDR1 and CDR2 (germline): LGHNA, YSLEER. The CDR3 DNA reads as TGCGCCAGCAGCCAAGGACAGGGAAGAAACAATGAGCAGTTCTTC. Protein: CASSQGQGRNNEQFF.

This chain uses TRBV28 with TRBJ2-4, with TRBD2 matching over 8 bases. The CDR3 totals 13 residues. Looked up from germline, CDR1 is MDHEN and CDR2 is SYDVKM. V dropped 10 bases and J dropped 6; count of bases not matched to a gene: 8. The CDR3 coding sequence is TGTGCCACCTTCGGACTAGCCCTAAACATTCAGTACTTC. Translation gives CATFGLALNIQYF.

The J gene is TRBJ1-5, the V gene TRBV10-3, with D perhaps matching TRBD1 (6 bases). CDR3 length equals 17 residues. Germline V lookup: CDR1 ENHRY, CDR2 SYGVKD. Trimming left V 1 base short and J 3 bases short, with 16 bases between. The CDR3 spells CAISEFKLGGHNQPQHF. Written as DNA, the CDR3 is TGTGCCATCAGTGAGTTCAAGCTCGGGGGGCACAATCAGCCCCAGCATTTT.

This clone showed up just once. The chain combines TRBV9 with TRBJ1-3; 10 nucleotides align to TRBD1. The CDR3 has 16 residues. Germline assignment: CDR1 SGDLS and CDR2 YYNGEE. After removal of 3 bases from V and 3 bases from J, the junction contained 6 bases not matched to a gene. CDR3 residues: CASSERQGALGNTIYF. CDR3 sequence (DNA): TGTGCCAGCAGCGAGAGACAGGGGGCGCTTGGAAACACCATATATTTT.

This chain joins TRBV5-1 and TRBJ2-1, with 9 bases matching TRBD2. Germline CDR1 and CDR2: SGHRS and YFSETQ. J lost 7 bases, V lost 4 bases, and 9 bases had no gene match. The CDR3 runs to 15 residues. CDR3 DNA: TGCGCCAGCAGCCCACTTAGCGGGAGACGGAATGAGCAGTTCTTC. This codes for CASSPLSGRRNEQFF.

The V call is TRBV10-3, the J call TRBJ2-1; 10 bases agree with TRBD2. The CDR3 is made up of 16 amino acids. J lost 1 base, V lost 5 bases, and 5 bases had no gene match. Germline lookup yields CDR1 ENHRY and CDR2 SYGVKD. CDR3 amino acids: CAISPSGGRSYNEQFF. Here the CDR3 DNA reads TGTGCCATCAGTCCTAGCGGGGGACGTTCCTACAATGAGCAGTTCTTC.

This clone has just a few counts. The chain combines TRBV11-1 with TRBJ2-5; TRBD1 might be the D (6 bases). The CDR3 contains 11 residues. The V end was cut by 5 bases, the J end by 11 bases, with 12 bases between. Per the germline V gene, CDR1 is SGHAT and CDR2 is FQDESV (reference sequence). CDR3 sequence reads: CASSVTGFQYF. Written as DNA, the CDR3 is TGTGCCAGCAGCGTAACAGGGTTTCAGTACTTC. Drawing the rest from reference TRBV11-1 and TRBJ2-5, the complete variable domain is EAEVAQSPRYKITEKSQAVAFWCDPISGHATLYWYRQILGQGPELLVQFQDESVVDDSQLPKDRFSAERLKGVDSTLKIQPAELGDSAMYLCASSVTGFQYFGPGTRLLVL.

V is TRBV14 and J is TRBJ2-2; tentative D call: TRBD2 (6 bases). The germline CDR1 and CDR2 sequences are SGHDN and FVKESK. The CDR3 has 17 amino acids. The ends were cut back, 1 base at V and 4 bases at J, with 16 bases in the middle. CDR3 nucleotide sequence: TGTGCCAGCAGCCAAGTGGCCGGGAGAGGGGCCACCGGGGAGCTGTTTTTT. Protein: CASSQVAGRGATGELFF. The full variable domain, in which reference TRBV14 and TRBJ2-2 provide the parts outside the CDR3, is EAGVTQFPSHSVIEKGQTVTLRCDPISGHDNLYWYRRVMGKEIKFLLHFVKESKQDESGMPNNRFLAERTGGTYSTLKVQPAELEDSGVYFCASSQVAGRGATGELFFGEGSRLTVL.

This clone was counted only a few times. The chain carries TRBV9 and TRBJ1-2, with D uncertain. The CDR3 sequence is 14 residues long. Trimming cost V 0 bases and J 4 bases, with 10 bases left between them. Germline CDR1 reads SGDLS; CDR2 reads YYNGEE. CDR3 region: CASSVAPTPYGYTF. The CDR3 nucleotides read TGTGCCAGCAGCGTAGCCCCTACCCCCTATGGCTACACCTTC.

The chain joins TRBV2 to TRBJ1-5, with D unresolved. The V end was cut by 7 bases, the J end by 0 bases, with 10 bases between. Germline V CDR1 and CDR2: SNHLY, FYNNEI. This CDR3 contains 14 residues. CDR3 sequence reads: CASNRRISNQPQHF. Here the CDR3 DNA reads TGTGCCAGCAATCGCAGGATTAGCAATCAGCCCCAGCATTTT. Together with reference TRBV2 and TRBJ1-5, the CDR3 gives the full variable domain: EPEVTQTPSHQVTQMGQEVILRCVPISNHLYFYWYRQILGQKVEFLVSFYNNEISEKSEIFDDQFSVERPDGSNFTLKIRSTKLEDSAMYFCASNRRISNQPQHFGDGTRLSIL.

The V and J genes are TRBV5-1 and TRBJ2-1; possibly TRBD1 for D (6 bases). With 4 bases removed from V and 3 bases from J, the gap between germline ends came to 11 bases. The CDR3 contains 14 residues. The germline V gene encodes CDR1 SGHRS and CDR2 YFSETQ. The CDR3 region is CASSPTGIYNEQFF. The CDR3 DNA reads TGCGCCAGCAGCCCCACAGGGATCTACAATGAGCAGTTCTTC.